This T cell receptor beta chain was found in a study of blood T cell repertoires in COVID-19. Study overall: T cells, B-cell-depleted T cells, or PBMCs provided the cDNA or gDNA that served as material.

The CDR3 is made up of 15 amino acids. Germline V gene data show CDR1 as SGHAT and CDR2 as FQNNGV. V lost 4 bases and J 4 bases, leaving 14 bases between the germline ends. Methods used by the authors: It was from reference gene primer amplification that nucleated cell counts were estimated. Data came from immunoSEQ multiplex PCR; TCRdb stores just in-frame clones and leaves some out. V and J calls and clone size are copied from that table; D and trimming were computed from the DNA. The sample records under 65,000 clones, approximately 90% being singletons. Seattle cases were enrolled at active infection and followed longitudinally.

The TCR was taken from a woman aged 55-75 years with COVID-19, enrolled during active disease. V gene TRBV11-2 combines with J gene TRBJ2-1; weak D call: TRBD1 (6 bases). Sequenced input: peripheral blood. The CDR3 DNA reads as TGTGCCAGCAGCTGGGGAACAGGGTGGTACAATGAGCAGTTCTTC. Translating gives CASSWGTGWYNEQFF.